One and the same sample provided the 18 T cell receptor beta chains below, sequenced in a study of blood T cell repertoires in COVID-19. Sequencing used immunoSEQ multiplex PCR; TCRdb keeps in-frame clones, though not all of them. Here the sample spans roughly 160,000 clones, approximately 79% being singletons. The sample taken for sequencing was peripheral blood. The origin of the receptors is a woman of 80 years or more with acute or convalescent COVID-19.

The genes are TRBV1 and TRBJ2-7; TRBD2, the table's D call, lacks a check against the DNA. TRBV1 is described as a pseudogene. The CDR3 spans 16 residues. CDR3 coding DNA: TGCACCAGCAGCCAACAGAGCGGGAGCCTCTTCTACGAGCAGTACTTC. This sequence encodes CTSSQQSGSLFYEQYF.

The chain uses TRBV5-1 and TRBJ2-7, with no clear D. The V and J ends lost 6 bases and 2 bases respectively, with 15 bases between them. This CDR3 spans 14 amino acids. Germline V gene lookup returns CDR1 SGHRS and CDR2 YFSETQ. This CDR3 is CASTLGGGTYEQYF. CDR3 sequence (DNA): TGCGCCAGCACCCTGGGTGGCGGAACCTACGAGCAGTACTTC.

The chain is built from TRBV2 and TRBJ2-3; D is perhaps TRBD2 (5 bases). CDR3 size: 12 residues. CDR1 and CDR2 from the germline V gene are SNHLY and FYNNEI. The germline V and J ends were trimmed by 8 bases and 6 bases, with 12 bases remaining between them. This chain's CDR3 is CASVGDTDTQYF. CDR3 coding DNA: TGTGCCAGCGTGGGAGATACGGATACGCAGTATTTT.

The rearrangement joins TRBV3-1 (or the pseudogene TRBV3-2) to TRBJ1-5, with D unclear. V was pared by 0 bases and J by 5 bases, with 8 bases between. CDR1 is LGHDT and CDR2 is YNNKEL in the germline V gene (reference sequence). This CDR3 has 14 residues. CDR3 sequence: CASSQDRVYQPQHF. The CDR3 nucleotides read TGTGCCAGCAGCCAAGACCGGGTCTATCAGCCCCAGCATTTT.

The chain employs TRBV19 and TRBJ2-7; 8 bases are a match to TRBD1. CDR3 size: 13 residues. After removal of 1 base from V and 6 bases from J, the junction contained 2 bases not matched to a gene. The V gene's germline CDR1 is LNHDA and CDR2 SQIVND (reference sequence). CDR3 nucleotides: TGTGCCAGTAGTATAGCCGACAGGGGCGAGCAGTACTTC. This sequence encodes CASSIADRGEQYF.

The V gene is TRBV15, the J gene TRBJ2-1, with a weak D call TRBD1 (5 bases). The CDR3 loop spans 15 amino acids. Germline V gene sequence: CDR1 LNHNV, CDR2 YYDKDF (reference sequence). Trimming cost V 6 bases and J 0 bases, with 12 bases left between them. CDR3 sequence reads: CATRGPEFSYNEQFF. DNA for the CDR3: TGTGCCACCAGGGGGCCGGAATTCTCCTACAATGAGCAGTTCTTC.

The V gene is TRBV7-3, the J gene TRBJ1-2; 7 bases match TRBD1. CDR3 length: 16 residues. Germline CDR1 is SGHTA and CDR2 is FQGTGA. J gave up 8 bases and V 6 bases, and 18 bases lay outside the gene matches. The CDR3 DNA follows: TGTGCCAGCAGTTTTCAAATACAGGGGTCTTCTTCCGGCTACACCTTC. Translated, it gives CASSFQIQGSSSGYTF. The variable domain in full, with the rest retrieved from reference TRBV7-3 and TRBJ1-2, is GAGVSQTPSNKVTEKGKYVELRCDPISGHTALYWYRQSLGQGPEFLIYFQGTGAADDSGLPNDRFFAVRPEGSVSTLKIQRTERGDSAVYLCASSFQIQGSSSGYTFGSGTRLTVV.

V is TRBV10-3 and J is TRBJ2-5, with D perhaps matching TRBD1 (5 bases). The CDR3 loop spans 13 amino acids. CDR1 ENHRY and CDR2 SYGVKD come from the germline V gene. With 10 bases removed from V and 2 bases from J, the gap between germline ends came to 14 bases. The DNA for the CDR3 is TGTGCCACACAGGACGGCGCGCAAGAGACCCAGTACTTC. Protein product: CATQDGAQETQYF.

The chain is built from TRBV30 and TRBJ2-5, with 7 bases that match TRBD2. The CDR3 runs 12 residues. The J segment lost 7 bases and the V segment lost 2 bases, leaving 4 bases of the junction unmatched. Germline loops: CDR1 GTSNPN, CDR2 SVGIG (reference sequence). The CDR3 reads CAWSQRDTTQYF. Written as DNA, the CDR3 is TGTGCCTGGAGTCAGCGGGATACGACCCAGTACTTC.

The chain recombines TRBV18 with TRBJ2-6; possible D gene TRBD2, 6 bases. Trimming removed 1 base at V and 3 bases at J, with 7 bases between. The CDR3 is 15 residues long. CDR1 is KGHSH, CDR2 LQKENI, per germline. CDR3 DNA: TGTGCCAGCTCACCACTGGGAGGTGGGGCCAACGTCCTGACTTTC. This encodes CASSPLGGGANVLTF.

The V call is TRBV28, the J call TRBJ1-2; a weak D match, TRBD1 (6 bases). The germline CDR1 and CDR2 sequences are MDHEN and SYDVKM. V was shortened by 5 bases and J by 4 bases, with 11 bases between the two germline ends. The length of the CDR3 is 13 residues. The CDR3 spells CASSPDRSYGYTF. The CDR3 nucleotides are TGTGCCAGCAGTCCCGACAGGAGCTATGGCTACACCTTC.

This chain connects TRBV3-1 (or the pseudogene TRBV3-2) to TRBJ2-1; 10 bases match TRBD2. The CDR3 has 16 residues. CDR1 LGHDT and CDR2 YNNKEL come from the germline V gene (reference sequence). With 4 bases clipped from V and 1 base from J, the junction kept 4 bases outside the gene matches. For the CDR3, the DNA is TGTGCCAGCAGCCCTGGACTAGCGGTTTCCTACAATGAGCAGTTCTTC. Its translation: CASSPGLAVSYNEQFF.

This clone was seen just once. The V gene is TRBV19, the J gene TRBJ2-1; D may be TRBD2 (6 bases). CDR3 length: 16 amino acids. Trimming cost V 4 bases and J 8 bases, with 21 bases left between them. Germline V lookup: CDR1 LNHDA, CDR2 SQIVND (reference sequence). The CDR3 sequence is CASSRVGTAVWDEQFF. DNA for the CDR3: TGTGCCAGTAGTAGAGTCGGGACTGCCGTTTGGGATGAGCAGTTCTTC.

The sample holds one count of this clone. The chain has TRBV14 and TRBJ2-1; D might be TRBD2 (5 bases). In germline, CDR1 is SGHDN, CDR2 FVKESK. CDR3 length: 16 residues. V was cut by 1 base and J by 0 bases, with 10 bases left in between. CDR3 protein: CASSQVAQSSYNEQFF. CDR3 in DNA: TGTGCCAGCAGCCAAGTAGCGCAAAGCTCCTACAATGAGCAGTTCTTC.

Here the CDR3 reads CASSQVELAGVGEQFF. CDR3 nucleotide sequence: TGTGCCAGCAGCCAAGTAGAACTAGCGGGAGTAGGGGAGCAGTTCTTC. The chain couples TRBV14 to TRBJ2-1, with TRBD2 identical over 11 bases. J was trimmed by 10 bases and V by 1 base; bases with no gene match: 9. The CDR3 extends over 16 amino acids. Germline V gene lookup returns CDR1 SGHDN and CDR2 FVKESK.

The chain employs TRBV7-2 and TRBJ2-6; D unclear. Germline-derived CDR1 and CDR2 are SGHTA and FQGNSA. The CDR3 loop spans 17 amino acids. Trimming cost V 5 bases and J 0 bases, with 14 bases left between them. The CDR3: CASSPTTPFSGANVLTF. The CDR3 bases are TGTGCCAGCAGCCCGACGACACCCTTCTCTGGGGCCAACGTCCTGACTTTC.

A few counts support this clone. The V and J genes are TRBV5-1 and TRBJ1-2; D is unclear. V lost 3 bases and J 4 bases, leaving 16 bases between the germline ends. The germline V gene has CDR1 SGHRS and CDR2 YFSETQ. This CDR3 comprises 15 residues. The CDR3: CASSYGLSGPYGYTF. CDR3 DNA: TGCGCCAGCAGCTACGGACTATCCGGACCCTATGGCTACACCTTC.

To note about this clone: The junction departs from germline at one end; a sequencing error may be responsible. The chain couples TRBV3-1 (or the pseudogene TRBV3-2) to TRBJ2-7; D possibly corresponds to TRBD2 (6 bases). The CDR3 has 13 residues. Germline CDR1 and CDR2: LGHDT and YNNKEL (reference sequence). CDR3: CASSLPSPGVIFF. CDR3 coding DNA: TGTGCCAGCAGCCTCCCGAGCCCGGGGGTTATTTTCTTC.